This record concerns one TCR beta chain sequence. Its specificity is not known. Extraction and reverse transcription of RNA yielded cDNA as the sequencing template. TCRdb's table, derived via immunoSEQ multiplex PCR, lists solely in-frame clones and lacks some. Altogether approximately 12,000 clones are present, around three fifths being singletons, with the ten largest covering 20% to 25%. These data belong to a study of CD8+ T cells in alopecia areata. Study-wide background: For the treated group, dosing was oral tofacitinib at 5 to 10 mg twice daily. Study-wide results and caveats: Researchers report lesional scalp, most notably alopecia totalis/universalis, outstripped normal scalp in clonality.

Looked up from germline, CDR1 is MNHNS and CDR2 is SASEGT. Trimming removed 7 bases at V and 5 bases at J, with 11 bases between. The CDR3 contains 13 residues. Alopecia areata patients had lesional scalp punch biopsies and peripheral blood taken from them. Sequencing was performed on skin. The sequence came from a human donor with alopecia areata. The genes are TRBV6-1 and TRBJ1-4; the D gene is possibly TRBD1 (6 bases). CDR3 region: CASKKRGNEKLFF. In DNA form, the CDR3 reads TGTGCCAGCAAGAAGAGGGGGAATGAAAAACTGTTTTTT.